One and the same sample provided the 21 T cell receptor beta chains below, sequenced in a study of blood T cells in healthy people across ages. A second roughly 7 to 11 cycle PCR used barcoded and J-beta primers. TCRdb analysed the 5' RACE reads with MiXCR anew, one entry per CDR3 protein. The sample yields approximately 1.5 million distinct CDR3 sequences, under 55% seen once. Material: blood. Receptor source: a woman between 18 and 29 years old in good health.

This chain connects TRBV4-1 to TRBJ1-5, with TRBD1 matching 8 bases. Trimming removed 4 bases from V and 5 bases from J; junction bases left unmatched: 10. The CDR3 runs to 16 residues. Germline V gives CDR1 MGHRA, CDR2 YSYEKL. The CDR3 DNA reads as TGCGCCAGCAGCCGCAGTGTCGGACAGGGCTATCAGCCCCAGCATTTT. Encoded protein: CASSRSVGQGYQPQHF.

CDR3 in amino acids: CSARPGLALNEQFF. The CDR3 DNA reads as TGCAGTGCTAGACCGGGACTAGCGCTCAATGAGCAGTTCTTC. The J gene is TRBJ2-1, the V gene TRBV20-1; TRBD2 aligns across 10 bases. Germline V gene sequence: CDR1 DFQATT, CDR2 SNEGSKA (reference sequence). The CDR3 runs to 14 residues. J was trimmed by 6 bases and V by 2 bases; bases with no gene match: 4.

This rearrangement joins TRBV7-9 to TRBJ1-1; possible D gene TRBD1, 5 bases. V lost 6 bases to trimming and J lost 2 bases, with 13 bases between them. Germline lookup yields CDR1 SEHNR and CDR2 FQNEAQ (reference sequence). The CDR3 length is 14 residues. CDR3 residues: CASSFLGANTEAFF. The CDR3 region has the DNA TGTGCCAGCAGTTTCCTTGGGGCTAACACTGAAGCTTTCTTT.

This rearrangement joins TRBV25-1 to TRBJ2-2; the match to TRBD1 covers 9 bases. Germline CDR1 is MGHDK and CDR2 is SYGVNS. The CDR3 totals 16 residues. V shed 6 bases, J shed 3 bases, and the junction held 8 bases outside the gene matches. The CDR3 sequence is CASRPGQGMDTGELFF. In DNA, the CDR3 is TGTGCCAGCAGACCGGGACAGGGTATGGACACCGGGGAGCTGTTTTTT.

The J gene is TRBJ2-2, the V gene TRBV4-1, with TRBD2 matching over 9 bases. J was trimmed by 7 bases and V by 2 bases; bases with no gene match: 5. This CDR3 is 15 amino acids long. CDR1 and CDR2 (germline): MGHRA, YSYEKL. This CDR3 reads CASSQLAGDDGELFF. The CDR3 coding sequence is TGCGCCAGCAGCCAATTAGCGGGAGACGACGGGGAGCTGTTTTTT.

This clonotype was seen more than once but under ten times. The chain uses TRBV29-1 and TRBJ2-1; tentatively, D is TRBD1 (5 bases). TRBJ2-7 matches the DNA end more closely, so the J call is doubtful. Germline-derived CDR1 and CDR2 are SQVTM and ANQGSEA. The CDR3 consists of 10 residues. The CDR3 region is CSVADNEQYF. CDR3 coding DNA: TGCAGCGTTGCGGACAATGAGCAGTACTTC.

The chain uses TRBV6-5 and TRBJ2-3, with D unresolved. The CDR3 spans 13 residues. Germline lookup yields CDR1 MNHEY and CDR2 SVGAGI. V was trimmed by 6 bases and J by 1 base, leaving 8 bases between them. CDR3 nucleotide sequence: TGTGCCAGCAGAATTCTTGGCACAGATACGCAGTATTTT. Its protein product is CASRILGTDTQYF.

As to this clonotype: At one of its ends the junction is not consistent with the germline gene, which may arise from a read error. V usage is TRBV6-5 and J usage is TRBJ1-6; D gene uncertain. The CDR3 totals 13 residues. Per germline, CDR1 MNHEY and CDR2 SVGAGI. The DNA for the CDR3 is TGTGCCAGCAGTTACTCGATTAATTCACCACTCCACTTT. This gives the protein CASSYSINSPLHF.

V gene TRBV6-5 combines with J gene TRBJ1-1; D perhaps matches TRBD1 (5 bases). CDR3 length: 13 amino acids. Trimming took off 4 bases at V and 6 bases at J, with 12 bases between the two ends. The germline gives CDR1 MNHEY, CDR2 SVGAGI. CDR3 sequence: CASSLGPSAEAFF. The CDR3 nucleotides are TGTGCCAGCAGTTTGGGACCCTCCGCTGAAGCTTTCTTT.

As regards this clonotype: A much larger clone lies one base from this, so it may be a read error. The CDR3 loop reads CASSLLRGDKQYF. The CDR3 DNA is TGTGCCAGCAGCCTCCTAAGAGGGGACAAGCAGTACTTC. This sequence joins TRBV6-5 and TRBJ2-7; tentatively, D is TRBD1 (6 bases). Trimming removed 6 bases at V and 8 bases at J, with 17 bases between. This CDR3 has 13 residues. Germline CDR1 reads MNHEY; CDR2 reads SVGAGI.

This clonotype appeared a few times. The gene calls are TRBV2 and TRBJ2-5; a weak D match, TRBD1 (6 bases). The CDR3 totals 13 residues. The germline CDR1 and CDR2 sequences are SNHLY and FYNNEI. V gave up 6 bases and J gave up 8 bases, with 16 bases separating them. Here the CDR3 DNA reads TGTGCCAGCAGGACAGGACGGGCTTCAACCCAGTACTTC. It specifies CASRTGRASTQYF.

V usage is TRBV6-2 or TRBV6-3 and J usage is TRBJ1-5, with D possibly being TRBD1 (6 bases). CDR1 and CDR2 (germline): MNHEY, SVGEGT. This CDR3 has 16 amino acids. With 6 bases removed from V and 2 bases from J, the gap between germline ends came to 17 bases. In DNA, the CDR3 is TGTGCCAGCAGCCTGACGAGGACAGCCGGCAATCAGCCCCAGCATTTT. This gives the protein CASSLTRTAGNQPQHF.

This clonotype was detected only a few times. This chain uses TRBV29-1 with TRBJ1-4; D unclear. The germline V gene has CDR1 SQVTM and CDR2 ANQGSEA. The ends were cut back, 3 bases at V and 7 bases at J, with 12 bases in the middle. The CDR3 extends over 13 amino acids. CDR3 sequence: CSVDPGIGEKLFF. In DNA, the CDR3 is TGCAGCGTTGACCCGGGGATAGGTGAAAAACTGTTTTTT. The whole variable domain, remainder taken from reference TRBV29-1 and TRBJ1-4, is SAVISQKPSRDICQRGTSLTIQCQVDSQVTMMFWYRQQPGQSLTLIATANQGSEATYESGFVIDKFPISRPNLTFSTLTVSNMSPEDSSIYLCSVDPGIGEKLFFGSGTQLSVL.

This clonotype was seen many times. This chain links TRBV19 with TRBJ2-3; unclear D gene. Trimming cost V 3 bases and J 4 bases, with 2 bases left between them. The germline gives CDR1 LNHDA, CDR2 SQIVND (reference sequence). The CDR3 contains 11 residues. The CDR3 sequence is CASSIADTQYF. CDR3 DNA sequence: TGTGCCAGTAGTATCGCAGATACGCAGTATTTT. The variable domain in full, with the rest retrieved from reference TRBV19 and TRBJ2-3, is DGGITQSPKYLFRKEGQNVTLSCEQNLNHDAMYWYRQDPGQGLRLIYYSQIVNDFQKGDIAEGYSVSREKKESFPLTVTSAQKNPTAFYLCASSIADTQYFGPGTRLTVL.

This clonotype was detected only a few times. The rearrangement joins TRBV5-1 to TRBJ1-2; 9 bases map to TRBD1. CDR3 length equals 16 residues. Trimming cost V 3 bases and J 3 bases; bases outside gene matches: 9. Germline V gene lookup returns CDR1 SGHRS and CDR2 YFSETQ. The CDR3 loop reads CASSSTGTGLDYGYTF. In DNA, the CDR3 is TGCGCCAGCAGCTCCACCGGGACAGGGCTGGACTATGGCTACACCTTC.

This clonotype has only a few counts. V and J are TRBV4-3 and TRBJ2-1; 11 nucleotides align to TRBD1. Germline loops: CDR1 LGHNA, CDR2 YSLEER. CDR3 length: 18 amino acids. Germline trimming cut 0 bases from V and 3 bases from J; bases unmatched to any gene: 7. CDR3 residues: CASSQDFSGTGGYNEQFF. DNA for the CDR3: TGCGCCAGCAGCCAAGATTTCTCGGGGACAGGGGGCTACAATGAGCAGTTCTTC.

This clonotype appeared many times. The chain uses TRBV5-1 and TRBJ2-7; D gene uncertain. V lost 0 bases and J 2 bases, leaving 6 bases between the germline ends. CDR1 SGHRS and CDR2 YFSETQ come from the germline V gene. The CDR3 has 13 amino acids. The CDR3 region is CASSLEGTYEQYF. The CDR3 nucleotides are TGCGCCAGCAGCTTGGAAGGAACCTACGAGCAGTACTTC.

The rearrangement uses TRBV15 and TRBJ1-5; no firm D call. V shed 0 bases and J shed 6 bases, with 6 bases lying between them. Germline-derived CDR1 and CDR2 are LNHNV and YYDKDF (reference sequence). The CDR3 sequence is 13 residues long. The DNA of the CDR3 is TGTGCCACCAGCAGAGAACACCTTCAGCCCCAGCATTTT. Amino acid sequence: CATSREHLQPQHF.

The chain combines TRBV20-1 with TRBJ2-1; the D gene is possibly TRBD2 (7 bases). The CDR3 is made up of 12 amino acids. V lost 1 base, J lost 9 bases, and 10 bases lay in between. CDR1 and CDR2 (germline): DFQATT, SNEGSKA (reference sequence). CDR3 region: CSARVRGGEQFF. CDR3 in DNA: TGCAGTGCTAGAGTAAGGGGGGGTGAGCAGTTCTTC.

This clonotype was picked up one time. This sequence joins TRBV20-1 and TRBJ2-7; D call uncertain. The length of the CDR3 is 13 residues. The germline V gene encodes CDR1 DFQATT and CDR2 SNEGSKA (reference sequence). The germline V and J ends were trimmed by 1 base and 2 bases, with 9 bases remaining between them. The CDR3 protein is CSARVVQTYEQYF. In DNA form, the CDR3 reads TGCAGTGCTAGAGTTGTTCAGACCTACGAGCAGTACTTC.

The DNA for the CDR3 is TGTGCCAGCAGCTACCCCCTAGGTTGGAATGAGCAGTTCTTC. This encodes CASSYPLGWNEQFF. The J gene is TRBJ2-1, the V gene TRBV28; no clear D. The germline gives CDR1 MDHEN, CDR2 SYDVKM. CDR3 size: 14 residues. V dropped 6 bases and J dropped 7 bases, with 16 bases sitting between them.